Listed below are T cell receptor beta chains from one sample, sequenced in a study of cytomegalovirus exposure and HLA in healthy donors. The table came from immunoSEQ multiplex PCR; TCRdb's copy has only in-frame clones and leaves some out. The sample records roughly 120,000 clones, more than 65% being singletons. The sequenced sample consisted of PBMCs. These receptors all come from a man aged 25-45 years in good health and CMV-seropositive. The CDR3 runs from the conserved cysteine through the conserved F or W. Fields, in order: J gene, D gene, V gene, clone size, CDR3 DNA, CDR3 protein. A D gene is named only where the DNA matches it firmly. Rows give clone size only sometimes, using once, few, many, or a class for an expanded clone.

J gene: TRBJ2-2
D gene: -
V gene: TRBV7-3
clone size: -
CDR3 DNA: TGTGCCAGCAGCTTCATTCGGGGCACCGGGGAGCTGTTTTTT
CDR3 protein: CASSFIRGTGELFF

J gene: TRBJ1-2
D gene: -
V gene: TRBV18
clone size: -
CDR3 DNA: TGTGCCAGCTCACCAAGGACAGCATTTAACTATGGCTACACCTTC
CDR3 protein: CASSPRTAFNYGYTF

J gene: TRBJ2-7
D gene: TRBD2
V gene: TRBV28
clone size: once
CDR3 DNA: TGTGCCAGCAGTTTGCGGGGGGCAAGGGGGTCCTACGAGCAGTACTTC
CDR3 protein: CASSLRGARGSYEQYF

J gene: TRBJ1-6
D gene: -
V gene: TRBV4-2
clone size: -
CDR3 DNA: TGTGCCAGCAGCCAAGCTAAAGACTCCTATAATTCACCCCTCCACTTT
CDR3 protein: CASSQAKDSYNSPLHF

J gene: TRBJ2-2
D gene: TRBD2
V gene: TRBV4-1
clone size: -
CDR3 DNA: TGCGCCAGCAGCCAAGAAGGCGGGGGGAACACCGGGGAGCTGTTTTTT
CDR3 protein: CASSQEGGGNTGELFF

J gene: TRBJ2-5
D gene: -
V gene: TRBV30
clone size: -
CDR3 DNA: TGTGCCTGGATGGGTAGCGGCCAAGAGACCCAGTACTTC
CDR3 protein: CAWMGSGQETQYF

J gene: TRBJ2-7
D gene: -
V gene: TRBV14
clone size: -
CDR3 DNA: TGTGCCAGCAGCCCGAATCCGGGACATTCCTACGAGCAGTACTTC
CDR3 protein: CASSPNPGHSYEQYF

J gene: TRBJ1-4
D gene: TRBD1
V gene: TRBV9
clone size: once
CDR3 DNA: TGTGCCAGCAGCGTAGACAGGGGAGACAATGAAAAACTGTTTTTT
CDR3 protein: CASSVDRGDNEKLFF

J gene: TRBJ2-5
D gene: -
V gene: TRBV5-1
clone size: -
CDR3 DNA: TGCGCCAGCAGCCATCCCCGAAAACAAAACCAAGAGACCCAGTACTTC
CDR3 protein: CASSHPRKQNQETQYF

J gene: TRBJ2-5
D gene: TRBD2
V gene: TRBV28
clone size: -
CDR3 DNA: TGTGCCAGTAAACTAGCGGGCACGGGGTGGCAGACCCAGTACTTC
CDR3 protein: CASKLAGTGWQTQYF

J gene: TRBJ2-7
D gene: -
V gene: TRBV5-4
clone size: -
CDR3 DNA: TGTGCCAGCAGCTTCGGGGTAGCGCGATCCTACGAGCAGTACTTC
CDR3 protein: CASSFGVARSYEQYF

J gene: TRBJ2-7
D gene: -
V gene: TRBV27
clone size: few
CDR3 DNA: TGTGCCAGCAGTTTAGCATACAGACAGAGCTCCTACGAGCAGTACTTC
CDR3 protein: CASSLAYRQSSYEQYF

J gene: TRBJ1-1
D gene: -
V gene: TRBV28
clone size: -
CDR3 DNA: TGTGCCAGTAATAGGGCGGGGACTGAAGCTTTCTTT
CDR3 protein: CASNRAGTEAFF